A selection of T cell receptor beta chains follows, all from one sample in a study of blood T cells in healthy people across ages. In TCRdb, the 5' RACE reads were re-called with MiXCR into one record per CDR3 protein. The data show around 940,000 distinct CDR3 sequences, roughly 51% seen once. Sequenced sample: blood. The receptors stem from a woman aged 55-70 years in good health. CDR3s include the opening cysteine and the closing phenylalanine or tryptophan. The D gene is left open where the match is weak. A row's size may be missing; if present it is once, few, many or a size class.

j_gene: TRBJ2-1
abundance: many
d_gene: TRBD2
v_gene: TRBV20-1
CDR3nt: TGCAGTGCTCTCACCCGACTAGCGGGTTCACCCTACAATGAGCAGTTCTTC
CDR3aa: CSALTRLAGSPYNEQFF

j_gene: TRBJ2-2
abundance: NA
d_gene: TRBD2
v_gene: TRBV7-9
CDR3nt: TGTGCCAGCAGCCCGGGAGGGCCGAACACCGGGGAGCTGTTTTTT
CDR3aa: CASSPGGPNTGELFF

j_gene: TRBJ2-3
abundance: NA
d_gene: NA
v_gene: TRBV4-1
CDR3nt: TGCGCCAGCAGCCAAGGTGGGGGAGTAAACACAGATACGCAGTATTTT
CDR3aa: CASSQGGGVNTDTQYF

j_gene: TRBJ2-7
abundance: NA
d_gene: NA
v_gene: TRBV7-9
CDR3nt: TGTGCCAGCAGCTTAGCGTCGCTCCGTGCCTACGAGCAGTACTTC
CDR3aa: CASSLASLRAYEQYF

j_gene: TRBJ1-4
abundance: NA
d_gene: NA
v_gene: TRBV15
CDR3nt: TGTGCCACCAGCAGAGATCGTGTCAGGGGAAGTGAAAAACTGTTTTTT
CDR3aa: CATSRDRVRGSEKLFF

j_gene: TRBJ2-4
abundance: few
d_gene: TRBD2
v_gene: TRBV6-1
CDR3nt: TGTGCCAGCATCCGGGCGGGAGGAGAAAACATTCAGTACTTC
CDR3aa: CASIRAGGENIQYF

j_gene: TRBJ2-3
abundance: NA
d_gene: NA
v_gene: TRBV29-1
CDR3nt: TGCAGCGTTGATTGGTCGGTTAACACAGACACGCGGTATTTT
CDR3aa: CSVDWSVNTDTRYF

j_gene: TRBJ1-2
abundance: few
d_gene: NA
v_gene: TRBV28
CDR3nt: TGTGCCAGCAGTTTCGGCAGACCGTTCCTCGACTATGGCTACACCTTC
CDR3aa: CASSFGRPFLDYGYTF

j_gene: TRBJ2-7
abundance: NA
d_gene: TRBD2
v_gene: TRBV25-1
CDR3nt: TGTGCCAGCAGTGAAACTAGCGGGAGCTCCTACAATGAGCAGTACTTC
CDR3aa: CASSETSGSSYNEQYF

j_gene: TRBJ2-7
abundance: NA
d_gene: NA
v_gene: TRBV29-1
CDR3nt: TGCAGCGTGTTGGGGAAGAACTACGAGCAGTACTTC
CDR3aa: CSVLGKNYEQYF

j_gene: TRBJ2-7
abundance: NA
d_gene: NA
v_gene: TRBV7-2
CDR3nt: TGTGCCAGCAGCCTCCACGGGGGTCGAGGGGGCTCCTACGAGCAGTACTTC
CDR3aa: CASSLHGGRGGSYEQYF

j_gene: TRBJ2-7
abundance: NA
d_gene: NA
v_gene: TRBV12-3/TRBV12-4
CDR3nt: TGTGCCAGCAGTTTTGGGCTCATTAACGAGCAGTACTTC
CDR3aa: CASSFGLINEQYF

j_gene: TRBJ2-3
abundance: NA
d_gene: TRBD2
v_gene: TRBV20-1
CDR3nt: TGCAGTGCTTCTAGACTAGCGGATACGCAGTATTTT
CDR3aa: CSASRLADTQYF

j_gene: TRBJ2-4
abundance: few
d_gene: TRBD2
v_gene: TRBV7-2
CDR3nt: TGTGCCAGCAGCTTATTAGCGGGAACGGGAAACATTCAGTACTTC
CDR3aa: CASSLLAGTGNIQYF

j_gene: TRBJ1-2
abundance: NA
d_gene: NA
v_gene: TRBV27
CDR3nt: TGTGCCAGCAGTTTATCGAAGGCAGCTCTTCACTATGGCTACACCTTC
CDR3aa: CASSLSKAALHYGYTF

j_gene: TRBJ2-1
abundance: NA
d_gene: NA
v_gene: TRBV7-2
CDR3nt: TGTGCCAGCAGCCCGGACTGGGGTGAGCAGTTCTTC
CDR3aa: CASSPDWGEQFF

j_gene: TRBJ2-1
abundance: few
d_gene: NA
v_gene: TRBV9
CDR3nt: TGTGCCAGCAGCAAGATACAGGATTTCAATGAGCAGTTCTTC
CDR3aa: CASSKIQDFNEQFF

j_gene: TRBJ2-4
abundance: NA
d_gene: TRBD2
v_gene: TRBV6-2/TRBV6-3
CDR3nt: TGTGCCAGCAGAGAGAGGAGCGGGAGAAAGAATGAGCAGTACTTC
CDR3aa: CASRERSGRKNEQYF

j_gene: TRBJ1-5
abundance: once
d_gene: TRBD1
v_gene: TRBV12-3/TRBV12-4
CDR3nt: TGTGCCAGCAGTTTTGAAACAGGGACAGGCCATCAGCCCCAGCATTTT
CDR3aa: CASSFETGTGHQPQHF

j_gene: TRBJ2-6
abundance: NA
d_gene: NA
v_gene: TRBV18
CDR3nt: TGTGCCAGCTACCCTCAGGCTGGGGCCAACGTCCTGACTTTC
CDR3aa: CASYPQAGANVLTF

j_gene: TRBJ1-6
abundance: NA
d_gene: NA
v_gene: TRBV7-9
CDR3nt: TGTGCCAGCAGCCCCGTCAGGTTAAATTCACCCCTCCACTTT
CDR3aa: CASSPVRLNSPLHF

j_gene: TRBJ2-1
abundance: NA
d_gene: TRBD2
v_gene: TRBV12-3/TRBV12-4
CDR3nt: TGTGCCAGCAGACTAGCGGGAGGGACGGATGAGCAGTTCTTC
CDR3aa: CASRLAGGTDEQFF

j_gene: TRBJ1-2
abundance: NA
d_gene: NA
v_gene: TRBV28
CDR3nt: TGTGCCAGCGAGAGGGGTCGAAGGGGCTACACCTTC
CDR3aa: CASERGRRGYTF

j_gene: TRBJ2-5
abundance: NA
d_gene: NA
v_gene: TRBV20-1
CDR3nt: TGCAGTGCTAGAGATGTAGGTCGCCTAGGGTACTTC
CDR3aa: CSARDVGRLGYF

j_gene: TRBJ2-2
abundance: NA
d_gene: TRBD2
v_gene: TRBV27
CDR3nt: TGTGCCAGCACCCCGGGAAGAGGACTAGCGGGAACCGGGGAGCTGTTTTTT
CDR3aa: CASTPGRGLAGTGELFF

j_gene: TRBJ2-7
abundance: NA
d_gene: NA
v_gene: TRBV6-1
CDR3nt: TGTGCCAGCAGTGAAGACGGGGACTACGAGCAGTACTTC
CDR3aa: CASSEDGDYEQYF

j_gene: TRBJ2-7
abundance: few
d_gene: TRBD1
v_gene: TRBV27
CDR3nt: TGTGCCAGCAGTGCGGCCGGGACAGGGTTCAACGAGCAGTACTTC
CDR3aa: CASSAAGTGFNEQYF

j_gene: TRBJ1-1
abundance: NA
d_gene: NA
v_gene: TRBV20-1
CDR3nt: TGCAGTGCACCTGCGGCGGGTACGGGGGTGACTAGTGCTTTCTTT
CDR3aa: CSAPAAGTGVTSAFF

j_gene: TRBJ1-5
abundance: NA
d_gene: TRBD1
v_gene: TRBV6-2/TRBV6-3
CDR3nt: TGTGCCAGCGGCACAGGGGGTCAGCCCCAGCATTTT
CDR3aa: CASGTGGQPQHF

j_gene: TRBJ2-5
abundance: NA
d_gene: TRBD2
v_gene: TRBV4-1
CDR3nt: TGCGCCAGCAGCCCCCCGGAAGCGAGACTAGCGTCCGAGCAAGAGACCCAGTACTTC
CDR3aa: CASSPPEARLASEQETQYF

j_gene: TRBJ2-7
abundance: NA
d_gene: NA
v_gene: TRBV2
CDR3nt: TGTGCCAGCAGGAGAGCGGGCGTAGAGCAGTACTTC
CDR3aa: CASRRAGVEQYF

j_gene: TRBJ1-1
abundance: many
d_gene: NA
v_gene: TRBV29-1
CDR3nt: TGCAGCGTTGGCTTCAGAGGGGACACTGAAGCTTTCTTT
CDR3aa: CSVGFRGDTEAFF

j_gene: TRBJ1-5
abundance: NA
d_gene: TRBD1
v_gene: TRBV20-1
CDR3nt: TGCAGTGCCAACCCAGGGACAGCGGCTAGGACCCAGCATTTT
CDR3aa: CSANPGTAARTQHF